These 9 T cell receptor beta chains were all obtained from the same sample, sequenced in a study of control samples from healthy donors and cancer patients. Data came from immunoSEQ multiplex PCR; TCRdb stores just in-frame clones and leaves some out. The sample yields tens of thousands of clones, roughly 80% seen once. The source material was blood. The receptors were sampled from a man aged 50-60 years in good health.

The chain joins TRBV30 to TRBJ1-3; 9 positions match TRBD1. Trimming removed 3 bases from V and 1 base from J; junction bases left unmatched: 7. The CDR3 spans 16 residues. The V gene's germline CDR1 is GTSNPN and CDR2 SVGIG (reference sequence). The CDR3 sequence is CAWRGQGFKSGNTIYF. Here the CDR3 DNA reads TGTGCCTGGAGGGGACAGGGCTTTAAGTCTGGAAACACCATATATTTT. Filled out from reference TRBV30 and TRBJ1-3, the complete variable domain reads SQTIHQWPATLVQPVGSPLSLECTVEGTSNPNLYWYRQAAGRGLQLLFYSVGIGQISSEVPQNLSASRPQDRQFILSSKKLLLSDSGFYLCAWRGQGFKSGNTIYFGEGSWLTVV.

J is TRBJ2-7 and V is TRBV5-4; 8 nucleotides line up with TRBD1. CDR1 and CDR2 from the germline V gene are SGHNT and YYREEE (reference sequence). The CDR3 sequence is 15 residues long. V shed 2 bases and J 4 bases; nucleotides not matched to a gene: 8. The CDR3 DNA reads as TGTGCCAGCAGCTTCGACAGGGGAGGTGGGTACGAGCAGTACTTC. This codes for CASSFDRGGGYEQYF.

The rearrangement uses TRBV24-1 and TRBJ2-5; 9 nucleotides line up with TRBD1. Germline loops: CDR1 KGHDR, CDR2 SFDVKD. The CDR3 has 14 amino acids. V trimming: 3 bases; J trimming: 4 bases; junction bases outside the gene matches: 2. The CDR3 spells CATSDNRGLETQYF. The CDR3, as DNA: TGTGCCACCAGTGATAACAGGGGGCTAGAGACCCAGTACTTC.

The chain recombines TRBV15 with TRBJ2-1; TRBD2 aligns across 10 bases. J was trimmed by 2 bases and V by 6 bases; bases with no gene match: 1. CDR1 LNHNV and CDR2 YYDKDF come from the germline V gene (reference sequence). CDR3 length equals 14 residues. The CDR3 bases are TGTGCCACCAGGGGACTAGCGACCTACAATGAGCAGTTCTTC. Its protein product is CATRGLATYNEQFF. The full variable domain, with the rest looked up from reference TRBV15 and TRBJ2-1, is DAMVIQNPRYQVTQFGKPVTLSCSQTLNHNVMYWYQQKSSQAPKLLFHYYDKDFNNEADTPDNFQSRRPNTSFCFLDIRSPGLGDTAMYLCATRGLATYNEQFFGPGTRLTVL.

The chain combines TRBV28 with TRBJ2-7; tentative D call: TRBD1 (6 bases). V lost 4 bases and J 2 bases, leaving 24 bases between the germline ends. Looked up from germline, CDR1 is MDHEN and CDR2 is SYDVKM. The CDR3 extends over 18 amino acids. CDR3 in DNA: TGTGCCAGCAGTTCCAACCGGGGACACCTAAACACTGCCTACGAGCAGTACTTC. Residues: CASSSNRGHLNTAYEQYF.

This chain joins TRBV9 and TRBJ2-3; D unclear. The germline V gene has CDR1 SGDLS and CDR2 YYNGEE. The CDR3 loop spans 15 amino acids. V lost 0 bases to trimming and J lost 0 bases, with 8 bases between them. The CDR3 reads CASSVEIISTDTQYF. The CDR3 DNA follows: TGTGCCAGCAGCGTAGAAATCATAAGCACAGATACGCAGTATTTT.

The chain is built from TRBV3-1 (or the pseudogene TRBV3-2) and TRBJ2-3; D remains unclear. Germline V gives CDR1 LGHDT, CDR2 YNNKEL (reference sequence). The V end lost 1 base, the J end lost 0 bases, and 5 bases lay between the germline ends. This CDR3 comprises 14 residues. The CDR3 DNA follows: TGTGCCAGCAGCCAAGCGGCTAGCACAGATACGCAGTATTTT. Its protein is CASSQAASTDTQYF.

This clone was seen more than once but under ten times. The CDR3 is CAWYPRQGVTEAFF. DNA of the CDR3: TGTGCCTGGTACCCTCGACAGGGGGTAACTGAAGCTTTCTTT. The rearrangement joins TRBV30 to TRBJ1-1, with 9 bases matching TRBD1. J gave up 5 bases and V 5 bases, and 9 bases lay outside the gene matches. The CDR3 is 14 amino acids. Germline V gives CDR1 GTSNPN, CDR2 SVGIG (reference sequence).

CDR3 nucleotides: TGCGCCAGCAGCCAAGGTCTTCTTACAAGGCTAGCGGGAGGCGAGCAGTACTTC. Amino acid sequence: CASSQGLLTRLAGGEQYF. The rearrangement links TRBV4-1 to TRBJ2-7, with 11 bases aligning to TRBD2. Germline CDR1 is MGHRA and CDR2 is YSYEKL. The V gene end was trimmed by 1 base and the J gene end by 6 bases; junction bases not matched to a gene: 14. This CDR3 region has 18 residues.